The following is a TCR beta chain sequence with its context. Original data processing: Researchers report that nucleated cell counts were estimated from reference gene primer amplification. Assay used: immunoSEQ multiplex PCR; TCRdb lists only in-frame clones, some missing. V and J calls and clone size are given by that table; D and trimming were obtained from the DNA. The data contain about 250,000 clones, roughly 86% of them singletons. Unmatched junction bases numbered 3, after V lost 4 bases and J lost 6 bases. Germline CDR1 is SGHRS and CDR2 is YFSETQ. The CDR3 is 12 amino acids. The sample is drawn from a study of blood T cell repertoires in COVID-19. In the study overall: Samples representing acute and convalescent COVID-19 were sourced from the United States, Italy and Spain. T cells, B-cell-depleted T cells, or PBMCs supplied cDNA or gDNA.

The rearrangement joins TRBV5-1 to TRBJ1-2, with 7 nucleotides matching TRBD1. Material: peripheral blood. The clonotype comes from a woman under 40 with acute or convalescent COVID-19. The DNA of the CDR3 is TGCGCCAGCAGCCGGGACAGCCATGGCTACACCTTC. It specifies CASSRDSHGYTF.